This entry lists 22 T cell receptor beta chains sequenced from one sample in a study of blood T cell repertoires in COVID-19. The assay was immunoSEQ multiplex PCR, and TCRdb's table has in-frame clones only and misses some. The data hold a few hundred thousand clones, with 89% observed a single time. The specimen sequenced was PBMCs or T cells enriched from blood (not recorded which). The receptors were gathered from a woman aged 40 to 50 who had recovered from COVID-19.

The chain has TRBV9 and TRBJ2-5; D is possibly TRBD2 (5 bases). This CDR3 has 16 amino acids. V lost 4 bases, J lost 5 bases, and 21 bases lay in between. Germline V CDR1 and CDR2: SGDLS, YYNGEE. CDR3: CASSSPRVRADETQYF. The CDR3 DNA reads TGTGCCAGCAGCTCCCCCCGGGTGCGGGCGGATGAGACCCAGTACTTC.

The chain is built from TRBV11-3 and TRBJ2-1; tentative D call: TRBD2 (5 bases). Per the germline V gene, CDR1 is SGHNT and CDR2 is YENEEA. Trimming pared 3 bases from V and 0 bases from J, leaving 9 bases between. This CDR3 has 15 amino acids. The CDR3 reads CASSFGGLSYNEQFF. CDR3 bases: TGTGCCAGCAGCTTCGGCGGGCTCTCCTACAATGAGCAGTTCTTC. The whole variable domain, filled in from reference TRBV11-3 and TRBJ2-1, reads EAGVVQSPRYKIIEKKQPVAFWCNPISGHNTLYWYLQNLGQGPELLIRYENEEAVDDSQLPKDRFSAERLKGVDSTLKIQPAELGDSAVYLCASSFGGLSYNEQFFGPGTRLTVL.

The V call is TRBV30, the J call TRBJ1-6, with D possibly matching TRBD1 (5 bases). Trimming took off 0 bases at V and 9 bases at J, with 12 bases between the two ends. Per germline, CDR1 GTSNPN and CDR2 SVGIG (reference sequence). This CDR3 comprises 14 residues. The CDR3 region is CAWSVSGRGSPLHF. CDR3 nucleotides: TGTGCCTGGAGTGTATCTGGGAGGGGTTCACCCCTCCACTTT.

V usage is TRBV5-1 and J usage is TRBJ1-1; TRBD1 matches 7 bases. There are 15 residues in the CDR3. V lost 4 bases to trimming and J lost 2 bases; unmatched junction nucleotides: 8. Germline V CDR1 and CDR2: SGHRS, YFSETQ. The CDR3 loop is CASSADGTVNTEAFF. The CDR3, as DNA: TGCGCCAGCAGCGCCGACGGGACAGTCAACACTGAAGCTTTCTTT.

J is TRBJ2-1 and V is TRBV5-1; 8 bases align to TRBD2. The CDR3 totals 15 residues. In germline, CDR1 is SGHRS, CDR2 YFSETQ. Germline trimming cut 2 bases from V and 4 bases from J; bases unmatched to any gene: 5. CDR3 in amino acids: CASSFISGAYNEQFF. CDR3 nucleotide sequence: TGCGCCAGCAGCTTTATTAGCGGGGCTTACAATGAGCAGTTCTTC.

This chain links TRBV11-2 with TRBJ2-7; tentative D call: TRBD1 (5 bases). V lost 5 bases, J lost 0 bases, and 11 bases lay in between. This CDR3 region has 14 residues. Per germline, CDR1 SGHAT and CDR2 FQNNGV. The DNA for the CDR3 is TGTGCCAGCAGCATTCAGGGTAGCTCCTACGAGCAGTACTTC. It codes for CASSIQGSSYEQYF. The entire variable domain, with the rest obtained from reference TRBV11-2 and TRBJ2-7, is as follows: EAGVAQSPRYKIIEKRQSVAFWCNPISGHATLYWYQQILGQGPKLLIQFQNNGVVDDSQLPKDRFSAERLKGVDSTLKIQPAKLEDSAVYLCASSIQGSSYEQYFGPGTRLTVT.

V usage is TRBV3-1 (or the pseudogene TRBV3-2) and J usage is TRBJ2-1; D is unclear. Per the germline V gene, CDR1 is LGHDT and CDR2 is YNNKEL (reference sequence). Trimming took off 4 bases at V and 0 bases at J, with 10 bases between the two ends. The CDR3 has 15 amino acids. CDR3 nucleotide sequence: TGTGCCAGCAGCCCCACGAGGAGCTCCTACAATGAGCAGTTCTTC. As protein: CASSPTRSSYNEQFF.

The chain recombines TRBV4-3 with TRBJ2-5; 9 nucleotides line up with TRBD2. CDR1 is LGHNA and CDR2 is YSLEER in the germline V gene. With V trimmed by 1 base and J by 3 bases, 9 bases remained unmatched. The CDR3 covers 17 residues. DNA of the CDR3: TGCGCCAGCAGCCAAGCCCTCCAGGTAGCGGGGGAAGAGACCCAGTACTTC. This codes for CASSQALQVAGEETQYF.

This chain joins TRBV18 and TRBJ2-2, with D perhaps TRBD1 (6 bases). V lost 5 bases to trimming and J lost 3 bases, with 10 bases between them. This CDR3 comprises 14 residues. Germline V gene sequence: CDR1 KGHSH, CDR2 LQKENI. The CDR3, as DNA: TGTGCCAGCTCAGGGGGCAGGGACACCGGGGAGCTGTTTTTT. This encodes CASSGGRDTGELFF.

The V gene is TRBV7-9, the J gene TRBJ1-2, with D uncertain. This CDR3 contains 13 residues. Trimming removed 1 base at V and 8 bases at J, with 11 bases between. Germline CDR1 reads SEHNR; CDR2 reads FQNEAQ (reference sequence). The CDR3, as DNA: TGTGCCAGCAGCTTAGAGTTGGCAGTAGGCTACACCTTC. This sequence encodes CASSLELAVGYTF.

In its sample, this clone was seen once. The genes are TRBV18 and TRBJ2-3; 11 positions match TRBD2. The CDR3 totals 16 residues. Unmatched junction bases numbered 5, after V lost 1 base and J lost 5 bases. Looked up from germline, CDR1 is KGHSH and CDR2 is LQKENI. CDR3 residues: CASSPLAGGRLDTQYF. In DNA form, the CDR3 reads TGTGCCAGCTCACCACTAGCGGGGGGGCGTCTAGATACGCAGTATTTT.

This clone was recorded only once. The chain recombines TRBV29-1 with TRBJ2-2; 7 bases align to TRBD2. In germline, CDR1 is SQVTM, CDR2 ANQGSEA. This CDR3 has 13 amino acids. The ends lost 4 bases at V and 4 bases at J; junction bases unmatched: 3. CDR3 in amino acids: CSVGSGVTGELFF. CDR3 nucleotides: TGCAGCGTTGGCAGCGGGGTCACCGGGGAGCTGTTTTTT.

The chain couples TRBV28 to TRBJ2-1, with TRBD2 as a possible D gene (6 bases). The CDR3 extends over 13 amino acids. V was clipped by 2 bases and J by 9 bases, with 11 bases between them. Germline-derived CDR1 and CDR2 are MDHEN and SYDVKM. CDR3 region: CASSLRLGLEQFF. In nucleotides, the CDR3 is TGTGCCAGCAGTTTACGGCTGGGACTTGAGCAGTTCTTC.

The rearrangement links TRBV5-1 to TRBJ2-3, with 14 positions matching TRBD2. V trimming: 2 bases; J trimming: 0 bases; junction bases outside the gene matches: 2. The CDR3 has 17 amino acids. Germline V CDR1 and CDR2: SGHRS, YFSETQ. For the CDR3, the DNA is TGCGCCAGCAGCTTCCGGACTAGCGGGGGGAGCACAGATACGCAGTATTTT. It codes for CASSFRTSGGSTDTQYF.

In this sample, this clone turned up once. The rearrangement joins TRBV7-8 to TRBJ2-1; D possibly corresponds to TRBD1 (5 bases). The V end lost 2 bases, the J end lost 6 bases, and 8 bases lay between the germline ends. The CDR3 loop spans 13 amino acids. Germline V lookup: CDR1 SGHVS, CDR2 FQNEAQ. The DNA for the CDR3 is TGTGCCAGCAGCTTACTCAGGGCCAATGAGCAGTTCTTC. Residues: CASSLLRANEQFF.

The V and J genes are TRBV21-1 and TRBJ2-7; TRBD1, the D gene given by the table, was not confirmed from the DNA. TRBV21-1 is a pseudogene. This CDR3 spans 18 amino acids. The CDR3 bases are TGTGCCAGCAGCAAAATTTTTGGGACAGGCGAGAGCTCCTACGAGCAGTACTTC. Protein: CASSKIFGTGESSYEQYF.

This clone was observed a handful of times. The chain couples TRBV28 to TRBJ2-7; 14 bases are shared with TRBD2. CDR3 length: 14 residues. CDR1 MDHEN and CDR2 SYDVKM come from the germline V gene. Losses at the gene ends were 6 bases for V and 6 bases for J; bases not matched to a gene: 4. CDR3 bases: TGTGCCAGCAGCCTAGGGACTAGCGGGAGCGAGCAGTACTTC. Protein sequence: CASSLGTSGSEQYF. The full variable domain, rest sourced from reference TRBV28 and TRBJ2-7, is DVKVTQSSRYLVKRTGEKVFLECVQDMDHENMFWYRQDPGLGLRLIYFSYDVKMKEKGDIPEGYSVSREKKERFSLILESASTNQTSMYLCASSLGTSGSEQYFGPGTRLTVT.

The genes are TRBV7-3 and TRBJ2-1; TRBD1 agrees at 10 bases. The germline V gene has CDR1 SGHTA and CDR2 FQGTGA. The CDR3 is 15 residues long. V lost 5 bases and J lost 7; bases outside the gene matches: 8. The CDR3 nucleotides are TGTGCCAGCAGCCCTGGACAGGGGGGCAGGAATGAGCAGTTCTTC. Translated: CASSPGQGGRNEQFF. Together with reference TRBV7-3 and TRBJ2-1, the CDR3 gives the full variable domain: GAGVSQTPSNKVTEKGKYVELRCDPISGHTALYWYRQSLGQGPEFLIYFQGTGAADDSGLPNDRFFAVRPEGSVSTLKIQRTERGDSAVYLCASSPGQGGRNEQFFGPGTRLTVL.

The sample holds one count of this clone. The chain is built from TRBV27 and TRBJ2-1; possibly TRBD2 for D (8 bases). Per the germline V gene, CDR1 is MNHEY and CDR2 is SMNVEV (reference sequence). Trimming took 8 bases from V and 4 from J, leaving 15 bases between them. The CDR3 length is 14 residues. This chain's CDR3 is CASLRGGQYNEQFF. As DNA, the CDR3 is TGTGCCAGCCTACGGGGGGGACAGTACAATGAGCAGTTCTTC.

V and J are TRBV19 and TRBJ1-5, with TRBD1 matching 8 bases. The V segment lost 6 bases and the J segment 4 bases; nucleotides outside the gene matches: 8. The CDR3 spans 15 residues. Germline CDR1 reads LNHDA; CDR2 reads SQIVND (reference sequence). CDR3 in amino acids: CASRHTGGENQPQHF. The CDR3 coding sequence is TGTGCCAGTAGGCATACAGGGGGAGAGAATCAGCCCCAGCATTTT.

The genes are TRBV9 and TRBJ2-3; tentative D call: TRBD2 (7 bases). Germline CDR1 reads SGDLS; CDR2 reads YYNGEE. The CDR3 is made up of 16 amino acids. The V end lost 1 base, the J end lost 7 bases, and 19 bases lay between the germline ends. CDR3 nucleotide sequence: TGTGCCAGCAGCGTAACCCCCGAGGGGGGAGGGAATACGCAGTATTTT. It encodes CASSVTPEGGGNTQYF.

The V gene is TRBV11-2, the J gene TRBJ2-2; 11 bases map to TRBD2. Germline assignment: CDR1 SGHAT and CDR2 FQNNGV. The CDR3 has 16 residues. V lost 5 bases, J lost 5 bases, and 7 bases stayed unmatched. The chain's CDR3 is CASSRLAGGNTGELFF. In DNA form, the CDR3 reads TGTGCCAGCAGCCGCCTAGCGGGGGGAAATACCGGGGAGCTGTTTTTT.